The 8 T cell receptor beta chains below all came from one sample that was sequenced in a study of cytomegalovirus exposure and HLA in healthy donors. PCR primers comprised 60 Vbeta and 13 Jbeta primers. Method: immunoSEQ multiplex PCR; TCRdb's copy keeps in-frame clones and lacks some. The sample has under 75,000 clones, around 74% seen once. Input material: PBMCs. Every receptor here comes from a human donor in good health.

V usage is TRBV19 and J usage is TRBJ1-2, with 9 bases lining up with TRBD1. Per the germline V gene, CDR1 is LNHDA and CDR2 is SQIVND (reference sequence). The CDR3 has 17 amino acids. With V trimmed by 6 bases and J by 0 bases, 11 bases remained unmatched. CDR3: CASRPGGQGPTNYGYTF. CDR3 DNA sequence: TGTGCCAGTAGGCCAGGGGGACAGGGCCCTACTAACTATGGCTACACCTTC.

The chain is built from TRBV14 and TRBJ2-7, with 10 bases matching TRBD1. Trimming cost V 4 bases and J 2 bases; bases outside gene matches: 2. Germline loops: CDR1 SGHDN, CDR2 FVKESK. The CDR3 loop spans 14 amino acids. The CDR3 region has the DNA TGTGCCAGCAGCCTAGGGACAGGGGCCTACGAGCAGTACTTC. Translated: CASSLGTGAYEQYF.

DNA for the CDR3: TGTGCCAGCAGCAAGGACACCGAAGATCAGCCCCAGCATTTT. Its protein is CASSKDTEDQPQHF. The genes are TRBV6-1 and TRBJ1-5; D possibly corresponds to TRBD1 (5 bases). Germline V CDR1 and CDR2: MNHNS, SASEGT. The CDR3 runs to 14 residues. V was trimmed by 6 bases and J by 5 bases, leaving 14 bases between them.

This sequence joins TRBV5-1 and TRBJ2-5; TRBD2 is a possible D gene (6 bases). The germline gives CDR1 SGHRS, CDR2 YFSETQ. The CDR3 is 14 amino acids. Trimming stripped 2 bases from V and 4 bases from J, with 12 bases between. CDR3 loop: CASSLGGLGETQYF. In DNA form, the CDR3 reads TGCGCCAGCAGCTTAGGAGGGTTGGGAGAGACCCAGTACTTC.

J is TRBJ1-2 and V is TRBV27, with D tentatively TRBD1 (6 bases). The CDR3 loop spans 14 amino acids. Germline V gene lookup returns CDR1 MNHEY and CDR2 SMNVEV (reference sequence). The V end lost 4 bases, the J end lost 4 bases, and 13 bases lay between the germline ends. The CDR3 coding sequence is TGTGCCAGCAGTTCTTCCAGGGGTGGCTATGGCTACACCTTC. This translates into CASSSSRGGYGYTF.

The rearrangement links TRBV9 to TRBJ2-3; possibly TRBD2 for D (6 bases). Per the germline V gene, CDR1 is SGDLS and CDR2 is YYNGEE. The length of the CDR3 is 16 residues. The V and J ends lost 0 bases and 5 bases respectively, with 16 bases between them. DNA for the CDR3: TGTGCCAGCAGCGTAGGACTAAGCGGGCTTCAAGATACGCAGTATTTT. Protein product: CASSVGLSGLQDTQYF.

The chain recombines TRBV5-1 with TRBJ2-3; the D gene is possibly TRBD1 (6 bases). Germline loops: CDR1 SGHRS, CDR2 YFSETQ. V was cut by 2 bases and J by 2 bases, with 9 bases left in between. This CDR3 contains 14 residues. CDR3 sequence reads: CASSLGGITDTQYF. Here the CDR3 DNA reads TGCGCCAGCAGCTTAGGGGGAATCACAGATACGCAGTATTTT.

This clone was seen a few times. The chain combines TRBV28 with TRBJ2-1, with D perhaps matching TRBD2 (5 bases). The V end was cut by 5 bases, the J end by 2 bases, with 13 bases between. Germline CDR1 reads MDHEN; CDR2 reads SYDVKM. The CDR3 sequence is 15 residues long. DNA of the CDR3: TGTGCCAGCAGTGTGACCGGGGTCCCCTACAATGAGCAGTTCTTC. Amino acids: CASSVTGVPYNEQFF.